This T cell receptor beta chain emerged from a study of tumor-infiltrating lymphocytes in primary liver carcinoma. Study context: Spanning 30 to 69 years of age, the patients were men and women. Sample counts of productive TCRbeta reads spanned roughly 3.65 to 8 million; these counts were similar across tissue types.

The CDR3 loop spans 21 amino acids. V lost 7 bases and J lost 8; bases outside the gene matches: 28. Germline V gene sequence: CDR1 LGHNA, CDR2 YSLEER. A constant-region primer served to make TCR beta cDNA from roughly 500 ng total RNA. For TCR beta, libraries were produced by three nested multiplex PCR rounds using slightly modified ARM-PCR. The study ran its first two PCR rounds for approximately 10 cycles each, using TRBV1-TRBV30 forward primers and a C-beta reverse primer. TCRdb called the multiplex PCR reads again in MiXCR, with one record for every CDR3 protein. This sample has 55,000 to 65,000 distinct CDR3 sequences; less than 85% occur once, and the top ten carry approximately 50%. Points on this clonotype: Its antigen is undetermined. No conserved phenylalanine or tryptophan ends this CDR3, so it is likely a read error.

Whole-study results and caveats: Found in all five tumor regions were only about 7-25% of top clones.

Extraction of RNA together with DNA used about 17-31 mg of unsorted bulk tissue. For each tumor, five separate regions were sampled. The receptor was derived from a middle-aged man with primary liver carcinoma and hepatitis B virus infection. The V call is TRBV4-3, the J call TRBJ2-1; TRBD2 aligns across 11 bases. Sequences were obtained from liver tumor tissue from sampling region 2. Subset meaning: tumor region T2, inferior pole. The CDR3 DNA sequence: TGCGCCAGCAACCAGGAATTCGGGGGATTTATAGCGGGAGGGCCAGATCATGAGCAGTTCTTA. As protein: CASNQEFGGFIAGGPDHEQFL.